The present T cell receptor (beta chain) was sequenced within a study of Graves' ophthalmopathy and Graves' hyperthyroidism. Regarding the study as a whole: Discrimination between ophthalmopathy and stable hyperthyroidism by a 13-signature model showed about 89% sensitivity and more than 65% specificity.

As for this clonotype: Its target is not known.

Transcripts of RNA were the source for amplifying TCR beta CDR3 regions. Second-round multiplex PCR came after first-round RT-PCR with HTBI primers. TCRdb re-called the multiplex PCR reads through MiXCR, storing one row per CDR3 protein. The sample consists of over 500,000 distinct CDR3 sequences, about a fifth of them appearing once. Patients in the hyperthyroidism group, adults aged 18 to 65, were newly diagnosed, under 2 months' duration. It was from roughly 10 ml of fresh peripheral blood that the PBMCs came. The TCR originated in a woman under 30 with stable Graves' hyperthyroidism. Some clones in this sample may be carry-over from other donors' samples. Specimen: peripheral blood.

The CDR3 sequence: CSARGGQRTYEQYF. The CDR3 coding sequence is TGCAGTGCTAGAGGGGGACAGCGAACCTACGAGCAGTACTTC. The chain is built from TRBV20-1 and TRBJ2-7, with TRBD1 matching 7 bases. The CDR3 extends over 14 amino acids. CDR1 and CDR2 (germline): DFQATT, SNEGSKA (reference sequence). The ends lost 1 base at V and 2 bases at J; junction bases unmatched: 5.